The text below deals with one T cell receptor beta chain. The clone's antigen remains unknown. No base quality values were provided; no much bigger clone lies one nucleotide off. Donors were 40 or so systemically healthy Caucasian individuals from Russia aged roughly 6 to 100 years. Each donor gave approximately 9.3 milliliters of peripheral blood, collected into EDTA-treated Vacutainer tubes. Ficoll-Paque density-gradient centrifugation was used to isolate PBMCs, with at least 6.5 million obtained per sample. Trizol reagent was used to extract total RNA from the PBMCs, yielding at least 6 micrograms per sample. The percentages of naive CD45RAhigh/CD27high T cells were determined by flow cytometry on a PBMC aliquot from every donor. The receptor library was made with 5' RACE. The sequencer listed for this sample is Illumina HiSeq 2500. A second PCR of about 7 to 12 cycles was performed with a sample-barcoded 5' primer and a J-beta primer mix. Each TCR beta cDNA molecule received a unique molecular identifier from a template-switch 5' adaptor carrying 12 random nucleotides. Each sample yielded at least 3 million CDR3-containing paired-end reads. All of the RNA was converted into first-strand cDNA using the Mint cDNA synthesis kit, with a TRBC-specific oligonucleotide serving as the primer. After uracil-DNA glycosylase treatment, a first 18-cycle PCR used universal primers M1SS and BC2_uni_R on all cDNA. The authors' analysis ran thus. Each sample was normalized by randomly selecting 1 million high-quality reads, each carrying a distinct molecular identifier. Instead of being binned into consensus sequences, reads that shared molecular identifiers were thrown out. CDR3 identification, clonotype clustering and error correction used MiTCR with a Q25 quality threshold and the strictest error-elimination algorithm. Lower-bound total TCR beta diversity was estimated with a nonparametric unseen species model using Euler transformation. Starting from the raw public reads, TCRdb applied fastp trimming at Q25, assembled clones with MiXCR and retained in-frame beta chains. Each CDR3 protein appears once, grouped with its most common genes and DNA. None of the V and J calls come from the authors' own analysis; TCRdb made them. This sample gives hundreds of thousands of distinct CDR3 sequences in total; 52% of them show up just once. Together, the top ten hold under 65% of the sample.

The entry originates in a study of blood T cells in healthy people across ages (dated by TCRdb to 2015 to 2017). About the full investigation: In model experiments, template switching captured about one uniquely barcoded TCR beta cDNA molecule for every two T cells. To track age-related changes in TCR beta repertoire diversity, the study relied on deep sequencing normalized with unique cDNA molecular identifiers. Four age groups were formed from the donors: young (average roughly 16 years), middle-aged (just under 40), aged (about 62) and long-lived (approximately 80). Donors of different ages were randomly distributed across sequencing lanes to avoid experimental bias. Two additional independent replicas of 1 million unique cDNA reads from the same blood draw were analyzed for two donors (one aged 18 to 30 and one aged 80 or older). Broad study findings and their caveats: Donor CMV infection status was unknown, potentially confounding age-related changes in expanded clonotypes. Total diversity estimates from one million sequenced T cells were considered lower bounds and underestimates. There was a strong correlation between observed TCR beta diversity and the percentage of naive T cells measured by flow cytometry. As age increased, observed TCR beta diversity per million T cells dropped in a roughly linear way, and a significant reduction was already evident by age about 40. Since profiling was done on bulk unsorted PBMCs, naive and antigen-experienced compartments could not be conclusively compared. Compared with the aged group, the long-lived group had more naive CD4+ T cells, fewer expanded clones and increased TCR diversity, a pattern suggesting age selection.

Input material: blood. This sequence was found in a man aged 60 to 69 in good health.

The sequence in DNA is TGTGCCAGCAGTTACTCGGGGGGGCTAAGAGTCCATGGCTACACCTTC. Translated, it gives CASSYSGGLRVHGYTF. This chain is built from TRBV6-2 or TRBV6-3 and TRBJ1-2; the D segment could be TRBD1, given 6 matching bases. Trimming takes 0 bases from V and 6 bases from J, and the germline ends sit 17 bases apart. The germline V gene specifies MNHEY as CDR1 and SVGEGT as CDR2. Its CDR3 holds 16 amino acids, cysteine through phenylalanine. Only the CDR3 portion is preserved as DNA: 48 bases, with reading frame beginning at the first base.